The present TCR beta chain was sequenced within a study of control samples from healthy donors and cancer patients. The data were produced by immunoSEQ multiplex PCR, yet TCRdb's version contains in-frame clones alone and is incomplete. Counted here are about 160,000 clones, roughly 94% occurring once; the ten biggest clones make up around 13%. The sequenced sample was PBMCs. This clonotype was sampled from a man aged 55-75 years with colorectal cancer.

The CDR3 region has the DNA TGTGCCAGCAGCCAAGAAGGGCGGGGTAGCAATCAGCCCCAGCATTTT. Protein: CASSQEGRGSNQPQHF. The rearrangement joins TRBV3-1 (or the pseudogene TRBV3-2) to TRBJ1-5; D call uncertain. Germline loops: CDR1 LGHDT, CDR2 YNNKEL (reference sequence). Trimming shortened V by 0 bases and J by 0 bases, and 9 bases separated the two germline ends. The CDR3 contains 16 residues.